The next 11 T cell receptor beta chains were all read from a single sample in a study of T cells expressing NK-cell markers (dated by TCRdb to 2018 to 2020). Library construction relied on 5' RACE. Sequencing relied on an Illumina HiSeq 2000. Once TCRdb had reprocessed the reads, it stored one entry per CDR3 protein sequence and supplied no DNA. The sample's clone listing holds about 380,000 distinct CDR3 sequences. The leading ten clones occupy roughly 5.2% of the sample. Specimen: blood T cells: a sorted CD56 or NKG2C T cell subset, CD4+ or CD8+ T cells, or bulk PBMC T cells (not recorded which). All receptors derive from a man aged 18-70 years in good health.

CDR3 residues: CASSPDWNNEQFF. The J gene is TRBJ2-1, the V gene TRBV6-2 or TRBV6-3. The CDR3 runs 13 residues. Germline V gene lookup returns CDR1 MNHEY and CDR2 SVGEGT.

The V gene is TRBV3-1, the J gene TRBJ2-1; TCRdb calls TRBD1, which cannot be checked without DNA. Germline V gene data show CDR1 as LGHDT and CDR2 as YNNKEL (reference sequence). The CDR3 is made up of 18 amino acids. Here the CDR3 reads CASSQELLGERYYNEQFF.

J is TRBJ2-2 and V is TRBV5-1; TCRdb's D call, TRBD1, is unchecked because there is no DNA. This CDR3 has 16 residues. Germline V gene lookup returns CDR1 SGHRS and CDR2 YFSETQ. The CDR3 protein is CASSSAGQGRTGELFF.

The chain has TRBV10-2 and TRBJ2-1; TCRdb designates TRBD1, a call that cannot be tested without DNA. The CDR3 length is 13 residues. The germline V gene has CDR1 WSHSY and CDR2 SAAADI. CDR3 in amino acids: CASSESTGVEQFF.

The J gene is TRBJ2-3, the V gene TRBV2; TCRdb designates TRBD2, a call that cannot be tested without DNA. The CDR3 totals 16 residues. Per germline, CDR1 SNHLY and CDR2 FYNNEI. The CDR3: CASSEGGGTSTDTQYF.

This chain joins TRBV7-9 and TRBJ2-1. CDR3 length: 12 residues. Per the germline V gene, CDR1 is SEHNR and CDR2 is FQNEAQ (reference sequence). The CDR3 region is CASSLSGGEQFF.

The rearrangement links TRBV5-1 to TRBJ2-7; TCRdb lists TRBD2, though no DNA is available to test this call. This CDR3 is built from 17 residues. Per the germline V gene, CDR1 is SGHRS and CDR2 is YFSETQ. The CDR3 region is CASSLAWTSGEVREQYF.

V gene TRBV4-2 combines with J gene TRBJ1-4; TCRdb's D gene call, TRBD1, goes unchecked for lack of DNA. The CDR3 has 16 residues. Germline V gives CDR1 LGHNA, CDR2 YNFKEQ. The chain's CDR3 is CASSQDRTGINEKLFF.

V and J are TRBV6-5 and TRBJ2-2; the TCRdb D gene call, TRBD1, has no DNA to confirm it. This CDR3 is 16 amino acids long. CDR1 MNHEY and CDR2 SVGAGI come from the germline V gene. CDR3 in amino acids: CASGRQGGSTTGELFF.

The chain employs TRBV5-1 and TRBJ2-7; TCRdb designates TRBD1, a call that cannot be tested without DNA. The CDR3 runs 14 residues. Germline V CDR1 and CDR2: SGHRS, YFSETQ. CDR3 sequence: CASSLERTGDEQYF.

The V call is TRBV20-1, the J call TRBJ2-3; TCRdb proposes TRBD2, but this gene call is untestable without DNA. CDR1 is DFQATT, CDR2 SNEGSKA, per germline (reference sequence). The CDR3 has 15 amino acids. The CDR3 loop is CSARDGRLAGGTQYF.